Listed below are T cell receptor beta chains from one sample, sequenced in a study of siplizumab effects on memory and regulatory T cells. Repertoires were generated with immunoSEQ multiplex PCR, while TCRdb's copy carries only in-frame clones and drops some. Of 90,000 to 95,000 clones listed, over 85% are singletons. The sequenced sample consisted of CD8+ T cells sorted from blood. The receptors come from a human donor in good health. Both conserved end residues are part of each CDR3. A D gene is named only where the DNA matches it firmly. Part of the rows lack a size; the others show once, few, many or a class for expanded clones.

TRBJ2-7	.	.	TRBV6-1	CASSEGPEQYF	TGTGCCAGCAGTGAGGGACCCGAGCAGTACTTC
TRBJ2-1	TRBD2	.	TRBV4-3	CASSQGLAGIYEQFF	TGCGCCAGCAGCCAGGGACTAGCGGGGATCTATGAGCAGTTCTTC
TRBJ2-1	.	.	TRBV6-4	CASSVLAGTGSYNEQFF	TGTGCCAGCAGTGTCTTGGCCGGGACTGGCTCCTACAATGAGCAGTTCTTC
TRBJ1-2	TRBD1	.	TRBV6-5	CASSYSLGGEYGYTF	TGTGCCAGCAGTTACTCGCTAGGGGGCGAATATGGCTACACCTTC
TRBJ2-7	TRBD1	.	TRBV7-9	CASSDLPDRGLEQYF	TGTGCCAGCAGCGACCTCCCGGACAGGGGACTCGAGCAGTACTTC
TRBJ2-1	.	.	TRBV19	CASSIDLRYSSYNEQFF	TGTGCCAGTAGTATAGATCTCCGGTATAGCTCCTACAATGAGCAGTTCTTC
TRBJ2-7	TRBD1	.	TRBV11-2	CASSTGTGAYEQYF	TGTGCCAGCAGCACCGGGACAGGGGCCTACGAGCAGTACTTC
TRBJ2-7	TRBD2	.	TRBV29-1	CSVAQPGTSGEYEQYF	TGCAGCGTTGCACAACCCGGGACTAGCGGGGAGTACGAGCAGTACTTC
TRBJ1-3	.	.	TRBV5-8	CASSYGPNSGNTIYF	TGTGCCAGCAGCTACGGGCCAAACTCTGGAAACACCATATATTTT
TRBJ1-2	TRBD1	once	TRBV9	CASSSPGQGLTSYTF	TGTGCCAGCAGCTCCCCGGGACAGGGTTTAACGAGCTACACCTTC
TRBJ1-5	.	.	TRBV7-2	CASSLEASSRQPQHF	TGTGCCAGCAGCTTAGAGGCTTCTTCAAGACAGCCCCAGCATTTT
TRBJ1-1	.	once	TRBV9	CASSLRAVGNTEAFF	TGTGCCAGCAGTCTCCGAGCGGTCGGGAACACTGAAGCTTTCTTT
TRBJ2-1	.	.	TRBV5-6	CASSQISEQFF	TGTGCCAGCAGTCAGATAAGCGAGCAGTTCTTC
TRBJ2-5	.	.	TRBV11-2	CASSLGERRVQETQYF	TGTGCCAGCAGCTTAGGGGAGCGTCGAGTACAAGAGACCCAGTACTTC
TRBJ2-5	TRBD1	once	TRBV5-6	CASSLGTGHDGETQYF	TGTGCCAGCAGCCTGGGGACAGGCCATGATGGCGAGACCCAGTACTTC
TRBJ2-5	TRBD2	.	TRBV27	CASSYLSGSLETQYF	TGTGCCAGCAGTTACCTCAGCGGGAGTTTAGAGACCCAGTACTTC
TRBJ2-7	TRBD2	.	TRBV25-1	CASSDSGRASSDEQYF	TGTGCCAGCAGTGATAGCGGGAGGGCTTCTTCTGACGAGCAGTACTTC
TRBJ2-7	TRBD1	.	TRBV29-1	CSVVYRGTYEQYF	TGCAGCGTTGTCTACAGGGGTACCTACGAGCAGTACTTC
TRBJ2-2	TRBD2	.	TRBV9	CASSVGGGDTGELFF	TGTGCCAGCAGCGTAGGCGGGGGAGACACCGGGGAGCTGTTTTTT
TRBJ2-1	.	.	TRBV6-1	CASSAGPSYNEQFF	TGTGCCAGCAGTGCGGGCCCCTCCTACAATGAGCAGTTCTTC
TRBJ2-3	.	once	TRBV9	CASSPQTGRDTQYF	TGTGCCAGCAGCCCCCAGACCGGCCGCGATACGCAGTATTTT
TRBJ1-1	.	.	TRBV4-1	CASSQDPALNTEAFF	TGCGCCAGCAGCCAAGATCCGGCATTGAACACTGAAGCTTTCTTT
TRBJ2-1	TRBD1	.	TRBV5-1	CASSSRDRLSSYNEQFF	TGCGCCAGCAGCTCCCGGGACAGGTTGTCTTCCTACAATGAGCAGTTCTTC
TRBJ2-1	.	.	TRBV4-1	CASSPGLSNDWQFF	TGCGCCAGCAGCCCCGGACTAAGCAATGATTGGCAGTTCTTC
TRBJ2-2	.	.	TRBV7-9	CASSLGTSPGELFF	TGTGCCAGCAGCTTGGGAACTAGCCCCGGGGAGCTGTTTTTT
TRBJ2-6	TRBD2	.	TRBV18	CASSSPEPGLAGSIPPGANVLTF	TGTGCCAGCTCATCACCCGAACCGGGACTAGCGGGATCCATCCCGCCAGGGGCCAACGTCCTGACTTTC
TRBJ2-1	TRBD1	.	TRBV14	CASSHIQGAYYNEQFF	TGTGCCAGCAGCCACATACAGGGGGCCTACTACAATGAGCAGTTCTTC
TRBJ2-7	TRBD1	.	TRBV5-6	CASSQGTGWIYEQYF	TGTGCCAGCAGCCAAGGGACAGGGTGGATCTACGAGCAGTACTTC
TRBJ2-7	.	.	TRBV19	CASSLGIYYEQYF	TGTGCCAGTAGTTTAGGGATTTACTACGAGCAGTACTTC
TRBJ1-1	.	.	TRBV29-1	CSVGTGGRTEAFF	TGCAGCGTTGGGACGGGGGGACGCACTGAAGCTTTCTTT
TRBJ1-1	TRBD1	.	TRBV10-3	CAISESRDRGLDTEAFF	TGTGCCATCAGTGAGTCAAGGGACAGGGGATTGGACACTGAAGCTTTCTTT
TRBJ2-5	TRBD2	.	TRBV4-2	CASSQGAGLAGGETQYF	TGTGCCAGCAGCCAGGGTGCGGGGCTAGCGGGGGGGGAGACCCAGTACTTC
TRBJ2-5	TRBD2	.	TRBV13	CASTPPRGTGGPHQETQYF	TGTGCCAGCACCCCCCCACGTGGAACGGGGGGGCCCCACCAAGAGACCCAGTACTTC
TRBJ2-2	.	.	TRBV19	CASSTHRDRGTGELFF	TGTGCCAGTAGTACCCACAGGGACCGGGGTACCGGGGAGCTGTTTTTT
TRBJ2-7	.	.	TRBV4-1	CASSQEFRGSYEQYF	TGCGCCAGCAGCCAAGAATTCAGGGGATCCTACGAGCAGTACTTC
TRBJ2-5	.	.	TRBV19	CASRVPNQETQYF	TGTGCCAGTAGGGTGCCGAACCAAGAGACCCAGTACTTC
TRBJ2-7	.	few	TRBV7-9	CASSTTMGLNSYEQYF	TGTGCCAGCAGCACTACCATGGGACTTAATTCCTACGAGCAGTACTTC
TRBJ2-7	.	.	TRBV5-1	CASSPSGGEGSYEQYF	TGCGCCAGCAGCCCCTCCGGGGGCGAGGGCTCCTACGAGCAGTACTTC
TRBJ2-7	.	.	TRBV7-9	CASSLAGLPYEQYF	TGTGCCAGCAGCTTAGCAGGGCTACCATACGAGCAGTACTTC
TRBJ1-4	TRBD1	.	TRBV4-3	CASSQVGQGAVNEKLFF	TGCGCCAGCAGCCAGGTCGGACAGGGGGCCGTTAATGAAAAACTGTTTTTT
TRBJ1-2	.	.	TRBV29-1	CSGMVSNYGYTF	TGCAGCGGTATGGTCAGTAACTATGGCTACACCTTC
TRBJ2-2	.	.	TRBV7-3	CASSLYRRETNTGELFF	TGTGCCAGCAGCTTATACAGGAGAGAAACGAACACCGGGGAGCTGTTTTTT
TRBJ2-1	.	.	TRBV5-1	CASSLEGDVYNEQFF	TGCGCCAGCAGCTTGGAGGGGGATGTCTACAATGAGCAGTTCTTC
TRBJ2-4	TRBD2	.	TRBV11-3	CASSSYAGTSGSPGKNIQYF	TGTGCCAGCAGCTCTTACGCCGGGACTAGCGGGAGCCCAGGCAAAAACATTCAGTACTTC
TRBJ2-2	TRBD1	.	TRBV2	CASSARAGGIGELFF	TGTGCCAGCAGTGCCCGGGCAGGGGGCATCGGGGAGCTGTTTTTT
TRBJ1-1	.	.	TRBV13	CASSWGIGTEAFF	TGTGCCAGCAGCTGGGGGATCGGCACTGAAGCTTTCTTT
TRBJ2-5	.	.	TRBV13	CASSLGLALQETQYF	TGTGCCAGCAGCTTAGGGCTAGCGTTACAAGAGACCCAGTACTTC
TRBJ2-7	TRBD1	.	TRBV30	CAWRRTGVEQYF	TGTGCCTGGAGAAGGACAGGGGTCGAGCAGTACTTC
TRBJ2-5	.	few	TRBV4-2	CASSQETDTFRKETQYF	TGTGCCAGCAGCCAAGAGACAGATACTTTCCGAAAAGAGACCCAGTACTTC
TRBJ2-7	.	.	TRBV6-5	CASSYGPAGYEQYF	TGTGCCAGCAGTTACGGGCCGGCCGGGTACGAGCAGTACTTC
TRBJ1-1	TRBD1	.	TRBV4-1	CASSQATGDTEAFF	TGCGCCAGCAGCCAGGCGACAGGGGACACTGAAGCTTTCTTT
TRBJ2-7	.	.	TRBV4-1	CASSQSLGHRYEQYF	TGCGCCAGCAGCCAAAGTCTTGGTCACAGGTACGAGCAGTACTTC
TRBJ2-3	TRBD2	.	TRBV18	CASSPSAWLAGVVADTQYF	TGTGCCAGCTCACCATCGGCGTGGCTAGCGGGAGTGGTCGCAGATACGCAGTATTTT